This TCR beta chain stems from a study of siplizumab effects on memory and regulatory T cells. Libraries were prepared by immunoSEQ multiplex PCR; TCRdb keeps only in-frame clonotypes and omits some of them. The repertoire consists of about 40,000 clones, with 70% to 90% occurring once and the leading ten covering approximately 0.25%. Germline assignment: CDR1 KGHSH and CDR2 LQKENI. Trimming shortened V by 6 bases and J by 1 base, and 12 bases separated the two germline ends. This CDR3 spans 14 amino acids. Remarks on this clone: No antigen is known for it.

Study-level points and caveats: Naive T cells, seemingly more diverse than memory cells, seemed major alloresponse contributors. Some alloreactive sequences were traceable to unstimulated CD4+ memory cells, and siplizumab significantly reduced them. The suppressive capacity of proliferating Tregs from siplizumab cultures remained unconfirmed. Among mappable alloreactive CD4+ clones, the Treg-derived fraction averaged 68.8% with siplizumab versus more than 25% in controls.

The genes are TRBV18 and TRBJ1-1; D is ambiguous. Source material: naive CD4+ T cells sorted from blood. The receptor was derived from a human donor in good health. The CDR3 loop is CASSLTRANTEAFF. For the CDR3, the DNA is TGTGCCAGCTCCCTAACCAGAGCGAACACTGAAGCTTTCTTT.